This T cell receptor beta chain was observed in a study of cytomegalovirus exposure and HLA in healthy donors. Notes on the study in general: V- and J-gene trimming in TCR beta was tied to a missense DCLRE1C variant by an analysis performed later. Rarity marked most TCR sequences, yet some public TCRs occurred in many donors.

V was trimmed by 2 bases and J by 0 bases, leaving 9 bases between them. The CDR3 spans 15 residues. Germline CDR1 is SGHRS and CDR2 is YFSETQ. PCR employed 60 Vbeta and 13 Jbeta primers. Sequencing used immunoSEQ multiplex PCR; TCRdb keeps in-frame clones, though not all of them. Among some 44,000 clones, around 87% were seen once, and the ten largest hold around 8%. Concerning this clone: Its antigen is unknown.

Each donor's status was that of a healthy bone marrow donor. The sequenced sample consisted of PBMCs. The rearrangement links TRBV5-1 to TRBJ2-1; possible D gene TRBD2, 5 bases. The TCR sequence derives from a woman aged 40 to 50 in good health and CMV-seropositive. CDR3 DNA sequence: TGCGCCAGCAGCTTAAGCGGAGGCTCCTACAATGAGCAGTTCTTC. Its protein is CASSLSGGSYNEQFF.